Included here is one T cell receptor beta chain sequence, with context. The count of this clone is one. Its cognate antigen has yet to be identified. No quality values exist for individual bases; no much larger clone is one base distant. The sample is drawn from a study of CD4+ T cells in melanoma (dated by TCRdb to between 2021 and 2024). With respect to the entire study: Neoantigen-specific CD4+ T cells in human melanoma were investigated in the study.

The CDR3 contains 15 residues, cysteine and phenylalanine counted. The only DNA kept is the CDR3, 45 bases in frame from the first base. CDR1 SGDLS and CDR2 YYNGEE were looked up in the germline V gene. Trimming costs V 3 bases and J 0 bases, and their ends lie 13 bases apart. Libraries were constructed by the immunoSEQ multiplex PCR assay. As stored in TCRdb, this immuneACCESS dataset retains in-frame rearrangements with V and J assigned. A fraction of the clones does not appear; measured against another copy, unresolved V genes explain less than half of the discrepancy, and the remainder lacks a known reason. The sample has 50,000 to 60,000 clones on record, approximately 70% of them singletons. 4.5% to 6% of the sample belongs to the ten largest clones. Paper-wide results and their limitations: Neoantigen-specific CD4+ T cells in melanoma were reported to show diverse differentiation states. Neoantigen-specific CD4+ T cells were reported to be correlated with the function of CD8+ T cells, macrophages and B cells.

The donors were people with melanoma. Source material: tumor tissue. This clonotype was obtained from a human donor with melanoma. This sequence uses TRBV9 and TRBJ2-7; the best D guess is TRBD2, with 6 bases matching. The nucleotide sequence is given as TGTGCCAGCAGCGCCGCGGCGGGGCGCTCCTACGAGCAGTACTTC. This translates into CASSAAAGRSYEQYF.